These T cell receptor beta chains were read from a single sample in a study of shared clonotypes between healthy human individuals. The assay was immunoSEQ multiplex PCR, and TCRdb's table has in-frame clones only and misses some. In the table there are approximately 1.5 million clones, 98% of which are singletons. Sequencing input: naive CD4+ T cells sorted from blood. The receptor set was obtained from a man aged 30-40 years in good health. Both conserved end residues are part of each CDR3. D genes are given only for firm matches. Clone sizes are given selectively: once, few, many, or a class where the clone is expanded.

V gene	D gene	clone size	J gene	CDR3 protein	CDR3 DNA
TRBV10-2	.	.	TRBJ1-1	CASNTGTRVTEAFF	TGCGCCAGTAATACCGGGACAAGGGTAACTGAAGCTTTCTTT
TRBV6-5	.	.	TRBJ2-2	CASSYPGPGELFF	TGTGCCAGCAGTTACCCGGGCCCCGGGGAGCTGTTTTTT
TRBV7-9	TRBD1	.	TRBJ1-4	CASSRQGLTEKLFF	TGTGCCAGCAGCCGACAGGGGCTAACTGAAAAACTGTTTTTT
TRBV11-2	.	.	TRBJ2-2	CASSLGDRENTGELFF	TGTGCCAGCAGCTTAGGCGACAGAGAAAACACCGGGGAGCTGTTTTTT
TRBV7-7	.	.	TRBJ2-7	CASSPWGGPGSVLGRKINKQYF	TGTGCCAGCAGCCCATGGGGCGGTCCGGGGTCTGTTTTGGGTCGAAAAATAAATAAACAGTACTTC
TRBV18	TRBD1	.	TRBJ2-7	CASSPLSGQGYEQYF	TGTGCCAGCTCCCCTCTTTCGGGACAGGGGTACGAGCAGTACTTC
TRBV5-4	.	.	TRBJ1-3	CASSLAGGNTIYF	TGTGCCAGCAGCTTGGCCGGTGGAAACACCATATATTTT
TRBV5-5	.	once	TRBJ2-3	CASSPPARSTDTQYF	TGTGCCAGCAGCCCTCCCGCGCGAAGCACAGATACGCAGTATTTT
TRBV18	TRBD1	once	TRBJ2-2	CASSPRQGTQSNTGELFF	TGTGCCAGCTCACCTCGACAGGGGACACAATCGAACACCGGGGAGCTGTTTTTT
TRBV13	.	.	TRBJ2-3	CASSLWVGGPVKGTDTQYF	TGTGCCAGCAGCTTATGGGTCGGTGGCCCAGTCAAAGGCACAGATACGCAGTATTTT
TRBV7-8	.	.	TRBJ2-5	CASSLSETQYF	TGTGCCAGCAGCTTATCGGAGACCCAGTACTTC
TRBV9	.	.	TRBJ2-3	CASSVGVASHTDTQYF	TGTGCCAGCAGCGTAGGGGTGGCCTCTCACACAGATACGCAGTATTTT
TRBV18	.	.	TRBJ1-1	CASSPAGSNTEAFF	TGTGCCAGCTCACCAGCAGGTTCGAACACTGAAGCTTTCTTT
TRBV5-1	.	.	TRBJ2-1	CASSFHTRGSYNEQFF	TGCGCCAGCAGCTTTCATACTAGGGGCTCCTACAATGAGCAGTTCTTC
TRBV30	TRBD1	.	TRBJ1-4	CAWSSDGQGIEKLFF	TGTGCCTGGAGTTCCGACGGACAGGGGATTGAAAAACTGTTTTTT
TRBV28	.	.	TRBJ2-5	CASSLRGQETQYF	TGTGCCAGCAGCCTCAGGGGACAAGAGACCCAGTACTTC
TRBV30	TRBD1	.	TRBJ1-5	CAWGQGRSSPQHF	TGTGCCTGGGGACAGGGTCGATCGTCGCCCCAGCATTTT
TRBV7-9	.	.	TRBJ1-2	CASSLGVGTGALNYGYTF	TGTGCCAGCAGCTTAGGAGTCGGAACAGGAGCACTTAACTATGGCTACACCTTC
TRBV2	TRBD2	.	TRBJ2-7	CASSVVLAGTYEQYF	TGTGCCAGCAGTGTCGTGCTAGCGGGAACCTACGAGCAGTACTTC
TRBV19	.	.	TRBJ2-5	CASSITALAEETQYF	TGTGCCAGTAGTATAACGGCCTTAGCGGAAGAGACCCAGTACTTC
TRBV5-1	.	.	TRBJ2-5	CASSLRDETQYF	TGCGCCAGCAGCTTGAGGGATGAGACCCAGTACTTC
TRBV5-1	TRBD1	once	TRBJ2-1	CASSLHDRVSEQFF	TGCGCCAGCAGCTTACATGACAGGGTAAGCGAGCAGTTCTTC
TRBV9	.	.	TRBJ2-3	CASSVVGTDTQYF	TGTGCCAGCAGCGTAGTTGGGACAGATACGCAGTATTTT
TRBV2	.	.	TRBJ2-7	CASSEVRRGTEQYF	TGTGCCAGCAGTGAAGTTCGGAGGGGTACCGAGCAGTACTTC
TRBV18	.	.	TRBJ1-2	CASSPRKGDSGYTF	TGTGCCAGCTCACCAAGGAAGGGCGATAGCGGCTACACCTTC
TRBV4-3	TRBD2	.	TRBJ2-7	CASSQVAGGPFEQYF	TGCGCCAGCAGCCAAGTCGCGGGAGGGCCGTTCGAGCAGTACTTC
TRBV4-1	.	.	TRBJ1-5	CASSQKTPQGFDQPQHF	TGCGCCAGCAGCCAAAAAACACCCCAGGGATTTGATCAGCCCCAGCATTTT
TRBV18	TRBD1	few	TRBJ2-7	CASSPGRDRASEQYF	TGTGCCAGCTCACCAGGAAGGGACAGGGCGTCCGAGCAGTACTTC
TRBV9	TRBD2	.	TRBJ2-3	CASSSGLAGSTDTQYF	TGTGCCAGCAGCTCGGGACTAGCGGGATCCACAGATACGCAGTATTTT
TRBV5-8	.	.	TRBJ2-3	CASGGGTYPDTQYF	TGTGCCAGCGGCGGCGGGACTTACCCGGATACGCAGTATTTT
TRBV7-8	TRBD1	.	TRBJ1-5	CASSLPTGGIRNQPQHF	TGTGCCAGCAGCTTGCCGACAGGGGGGATTCGAAATCAGCCCCAGCATTTT
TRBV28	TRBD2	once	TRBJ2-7	CASSPASGRNYEQYF	TGTGCCAGCAGTCCTGCTAGCGGACGCAACTACGAGCAGTACTTC
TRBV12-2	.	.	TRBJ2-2	CASRLALCEGGKAGELFF	TGTGCAAGTCGCTTAGCGCTGTGTGAGGGGGGAAAGGCCGGGGAGCTGTTTTTT
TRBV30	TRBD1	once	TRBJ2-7	CAWSVRGFGTGNPSSYEQYF	TGTGCCTGGAGTGTACGGGGGTTCGGGACAGGCAACCCTAGCTCCTACGAGCAGTACTTC
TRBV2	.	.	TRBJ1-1	CATRRDYNTEAFF	TGTGCCACTCGCCGGGACTATAACACTGAAGCTTTCTTT
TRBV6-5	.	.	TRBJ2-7	CASSYLEPYEQYF	TGTGCCAGCAGTTACTTGGAACCCTACGAGCAGTACTTC
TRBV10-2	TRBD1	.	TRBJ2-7	CASSWDRGSYEQYF	TGCGCCAGCAGTTGGGACAGGGGCTCCTACGAGCAGTACTTC
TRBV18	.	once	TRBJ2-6	CASSPPKGSSGANVLTF	TGTGCCAGCTCACCTCCGAAGGGCTCCTCTGGGGCCAACGTCCTGACTTTC
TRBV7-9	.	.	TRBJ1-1	CASSFVSERTEAFF	TGTGCCAGCAGCTTTGTGTCGGAGAGGACTGAAGCTTTCTTT
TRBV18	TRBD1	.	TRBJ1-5	CASSPQGQGNQPQHF	TGTGCCAGCTCACCTCAAGGACAGGGTAATCAGCCCCAGCATTTT
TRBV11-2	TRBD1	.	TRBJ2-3	CASSSQGRSPDTQYF	TGTGCCAGCAGCTCACAGGGGCGCAGTCCAGATACGCAGTATTTT
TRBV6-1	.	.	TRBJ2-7	CASSLNRDYEQYF	TGTGCCAGCAGTCTAAACCGGGACTACGAGCAGTACTTC
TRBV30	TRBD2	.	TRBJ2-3	CAWSFIAGWTDTQYF	TGTGCCTGGAGTTTTATAGCGGGTTGGACAGATACGCAGTATTTT
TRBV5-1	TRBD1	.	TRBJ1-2	CASTRDREGYGYTF	TGCGCCAGCACCCGGGACAGGGAGGGCTATGGCTACACCTTC
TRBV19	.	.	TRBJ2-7	CATHKGYEQYF	TGTGCCACCCACAAAGGTTACGAGCAGTACTTC
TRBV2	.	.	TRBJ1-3	CASTVSGNTIYF	TGTGCCAGCACGGTCTCTGGAAACACCATATATTTT
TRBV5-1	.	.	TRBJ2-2	CASSPSPGGPNTGELFF	TGCGCCAGCAGCCCGTCCCCCGGCGGTCCTAACACCGGGGAGCTGTTTTTT
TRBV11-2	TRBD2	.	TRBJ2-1	CASSLLVTSGYNEQFF	TGTGCCAGCAGCTTACTAGTGACTAGCGGGTACAATGAGCAGTTCTTC
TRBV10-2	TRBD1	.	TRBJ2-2	CASRPGQGLAGELFF	TGCGCCAGCAGACCGGGACAGGGTCTCGCCGGGGAGCTGTTTTTT
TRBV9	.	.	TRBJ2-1	CASSPMGQSYNEQFF	TGTGCCAGCAGCCCAATGGGGCAGAGTTACAATGAGCAGTTCTTC